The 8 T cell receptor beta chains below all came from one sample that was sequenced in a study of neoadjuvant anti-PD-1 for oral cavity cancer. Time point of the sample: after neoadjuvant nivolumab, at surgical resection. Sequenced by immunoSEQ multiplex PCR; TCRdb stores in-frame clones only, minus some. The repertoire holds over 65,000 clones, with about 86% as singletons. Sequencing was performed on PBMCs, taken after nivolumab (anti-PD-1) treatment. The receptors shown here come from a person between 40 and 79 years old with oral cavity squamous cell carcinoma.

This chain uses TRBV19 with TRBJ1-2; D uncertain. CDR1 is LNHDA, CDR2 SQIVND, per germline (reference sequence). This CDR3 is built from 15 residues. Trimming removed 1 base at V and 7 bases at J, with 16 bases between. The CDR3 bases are TGTGCCAGTAGTATAGGCCCCAGTGGAATGCGTGGCTACACCTTC. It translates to CASSIGPSGMRGYTF.

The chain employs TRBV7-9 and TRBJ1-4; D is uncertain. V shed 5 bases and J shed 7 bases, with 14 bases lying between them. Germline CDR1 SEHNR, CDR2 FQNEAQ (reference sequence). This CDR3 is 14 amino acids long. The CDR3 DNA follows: TGTGCCAGCAGCCTGGGCTTTGAGGGTGAAAAACTGTTTTTT. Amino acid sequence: CASSLGFEGEKLFF.

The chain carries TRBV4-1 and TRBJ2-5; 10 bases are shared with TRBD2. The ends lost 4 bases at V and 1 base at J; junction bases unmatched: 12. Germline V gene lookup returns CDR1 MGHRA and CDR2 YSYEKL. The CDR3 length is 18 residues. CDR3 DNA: TGCGCCAGCAGCCGTACACCGCCACTAGCGGGAATCCAAGAGACCCAGTACTTC. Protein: CASSRTPPLAGIQETQYF.

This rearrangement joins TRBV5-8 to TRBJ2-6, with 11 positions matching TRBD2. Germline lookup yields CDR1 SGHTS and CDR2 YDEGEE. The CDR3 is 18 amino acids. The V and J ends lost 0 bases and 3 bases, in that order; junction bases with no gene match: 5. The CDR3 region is CASSLVLAGAGGANVLTF. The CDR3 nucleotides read TGTGCCAGCAGCTTGGTACTAGCGGGAGCTGGTGGGGCCAACGTCCTGACTTTC.

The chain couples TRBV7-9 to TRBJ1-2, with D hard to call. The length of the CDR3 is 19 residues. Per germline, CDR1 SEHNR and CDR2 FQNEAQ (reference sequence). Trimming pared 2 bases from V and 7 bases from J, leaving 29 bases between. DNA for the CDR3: TGTGCCAGCAGCTTATTCTCATGGGGAATTCGACCCGGACTATTTGGCTACACCTTC. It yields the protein CASSLFSWGIRPGLFGYTF.

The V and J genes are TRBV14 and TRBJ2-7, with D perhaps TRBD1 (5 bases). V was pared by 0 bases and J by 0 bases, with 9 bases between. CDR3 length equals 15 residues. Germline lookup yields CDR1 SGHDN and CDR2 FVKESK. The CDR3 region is CASSQEGVPSYEQYF. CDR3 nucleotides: TGTGCCAGCAGCCAAGAAGGGGTCCCCTCCTACGAGCAGTACTTC.

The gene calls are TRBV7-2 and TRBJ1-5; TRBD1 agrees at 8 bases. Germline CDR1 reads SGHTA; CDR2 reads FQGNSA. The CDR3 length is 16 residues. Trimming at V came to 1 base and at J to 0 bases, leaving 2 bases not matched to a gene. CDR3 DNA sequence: TGTGCCAGCAGCTTAGTGGGGACAGGTAGCAATCAGCCCCAGCATTTT. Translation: CASSLVGTGSNQPQHF. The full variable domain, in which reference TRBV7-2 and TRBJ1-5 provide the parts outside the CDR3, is GAGVSQSPSNKVTEKGKDVELRCDPISGHTALYWYRQSLGQGLEFLIYFQGNSAPDKSGLPSDRFSAERTGGSVSTLTIQRTQQEDSAVYLCASSLVGTGSNQPQHFGDGTRLSIL.

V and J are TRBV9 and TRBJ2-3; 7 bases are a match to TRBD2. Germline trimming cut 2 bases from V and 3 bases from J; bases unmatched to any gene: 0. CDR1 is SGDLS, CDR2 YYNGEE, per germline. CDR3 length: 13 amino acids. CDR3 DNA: TGTGCCAGCAGCGTCGGGGGGACAGATACGCAGTATTTT. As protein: CASSVGGTDTQYF. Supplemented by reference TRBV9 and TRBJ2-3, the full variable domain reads DSGVTQTPKHLITATGQRVTLRCSPRSGDLSVYWYQQSLDQGLQFLIQYYNGEERAKGNILERFSAQQFPDLHSELNLSSLELGDSALYFCASSVGGTDTQYFGPGTRLTVL.